This TCR beta chain was sequenced for a study of neurological immune-mediated disorders. Study results and limitations: For the multiple sclerosis repertoire cluster, no association with any clinical or MRI feature was found.

It was by 5'RACE with 10-nucleotide random UMIs that the cDNA was made. A single record per CDR3 protein comes from TCRdb applying MiXCR to the 5' RACE reads. The sample has 45,000 to 60,000 distinct CDR3 sequences; about 2.5% are singletons. This clonotype has at least ten counts. Its antigen is currently unknown. The CDR3 runs 15 residues. The germline V gene encodes CDR1 SGDLS and CDR2 YYNGEE. V gave up 3 bases and J gave up 7 bases; unmatched junction bases: 5. The sample consisted of PBMCs. The rearrangement uses TRBV9 and TRBJ1-3; 12 bases line up with TRBD1. The receptor comes from a man over 45 with multiple sclerosis. The CDR3 sequence: CASSEGQGAWNTIYF. CDR3 nucleotide sequence: TGTGCCAGCAGCGAGGGACAGGGGGCTTGGAACACCATATATTTT.